This T cell receptor beta chain is drawn from a study of blood T cell repertoires in COVID-19 (TCRdb year 2020). For context, the study as a whole: Samples covering the acute and convalescent phases of COVID-19 were provided by collaborators in the United States, Italy and Spain. The prospective study material was composed of cDNA or gDNA derived from T cells, B-cell-depleted T cells, or PBMCs. Where available, HLA class I and class II types were obtained from metadata supplied by the sample provider rather than from assay-based typing. Samples came from the ongoing ImmuneRACE study (first 160 participants) plus 1,254 subjects from 6 global collaborators. The repertoires were released in a freely available public database meant as a resource for research on the immune response to SARS-CoV-2. Sample metadata almost always included a de-identified subject ID, COVID-19 status, age in years and sex. The dataset comprised deeply sampled blood TCRbeta repertoires from subjects exposed to, actively infected with, or recovered from COVID-19.

General findings and caveats noted by the study authors: Clinical and demographic metadata were provided uncurated, with the amount varying by source and participant.

As regards this clone: The antigen this receptor binds is unknown. Base quality data are lacking; no much larger clone is found one base away.

The immunoSEQ Assay, a bias-controlled multiplex PCR, was used to amplify TCRbeta CDR3 regions from genomic DNA. Regarding the original processing steps: Within the assay, amplification of reference gene primers was used to estimate how many nucleated cells each sample contained. To quantify the absolute abundance of each unique TCRbeta CDR3 rearrangement, sequence reads were collapsed and filtered. For each sample, productive Simpson clonality was calculated by taking the square root of Simpson's diversity index across productive rearrangements. TCRdb mirrors the immuneACCESS table, restricted to in-frame sequences. Some clones are absent from its copies; in checked studies, under half trace to an unresolved V gene, and the reason for the others is unknown. V, J and clone size reflect that table, while D and trimming were determined from the DNA. The sample data list 240,000 or so clones, and more than 75% of these were observed just once. The top ten hold 3.3% of the sample.

The CDR3 spans 14 residues, from the cysteine through the phenylalanine. Only CDR3 DNA remains: 42 bases, in frame from the first base. V loses 5 bases at its end and J loses 3 bases; junction bases beyond the gene matches: 4. For CDR1 and CDR2, the germline V gene (reference sequence) lists GTSNPN and SVGIG. Participants in the prospective study were enrolled through a virtual design, were aged about 18 to 90 years, and lived in roughly 24 United States geographic areas. Cohort assignment in the prospective study relied on participant-reported clinical history from a screening survey and a study questionnaire. In the prospective study, whole blood, serum and a nasopharyngeal or oropharyngeal swab were collected from each participant by mobile phlebotomists. Additional blood draws and questionnaires over an approximately two-month period could optionally be provided by prospective study participants. Before DNA extraction, prospective study blood samples were shipped either frozen or at room temperature.

The rearrangement combines TRBV30 with TRBJ2-1, with 10 bases in between that match TRBD2. The origin of this receptor is a woman aged 40 to 50 with acute COVID-19. Material: PBMCs or T cells enriched from blood (not recorded which). For the CDR3, the sequence is CAWSTSGFYNEQFF. Read as DNA, the sequence is TGTGCCTGGTCGACTAGCGGGTTCTACAATGAGCAGTTCTTC.